The 18 T cell receptor beta chains in this list originate from one sample, sequenced in a study of blood T cells in healthy people across ages. Alongside a J-beta primer mix, a sample-barcoded 5' primer served in a second PCR lasting about 7 to 12 cycles. TCRdb re-called the 5' RACE reads with MiXCR, one entry per CDR3 protein. The data show 1.5 million to 2 million distinct CDR3 sequences, around 35% seen once. The sequenced sample consisted of blood. Receptors were obtained from a woman under 40 in good health.

The rearrangement uses TRBV7-3 and TRBJ2-1; 9 bases map to TRBD2. Germline values: CDR1 SGHTA, CDR2 FQGTGA. CDR3 length: 16 residues. The V segment lost 2 bases and the J segment 10 bases; nucleotides outside the gene matches: 12. CDR3 loop: CASSLGIAGGPEEQFF. The CDR3 region has the DNA TGTGCCAGCAGCTTAGGTATCGCGGGAGGGCCCGAGGAGCAGTTCTTC.

V usage is TRBV7-2 and J usage is TRBJ2-7; 7 bases match TRBD1. The germline CDR1 and CDR2 sequences are SGHTA and FQGNSA. The CDR3 length is 19 residues. J was trimmed by 0 bases and V by 5 bases; bases with no gene match: 19. The CDR3 spells CASSATGTDTFKSSYEQYF. CDR3 coding DNA: TGTGCCAGCAGCGCGACCGGGACAGACACCTTCAAGAGCTCCTACGAGCAGTACTTC.

This clonotype appeared many times. The rearrangement uses TRBV15 and TRBJ2-3; D is possibly TRBD1 (5 bases). Germline V gene sequence: CDR1 LNHNV, CDR2 YYDKDF (reference sequence). This CDR3 region has 13 residues. V shed 6 bases and J shed 2 bases, with 9 bases lying between them. The CDR3: CATRQETTDTQYF. CDR3 sequence (DNA): TGTGCCACCAGACAGGAGACCACAGATACGCAGTATTTT.

This clonotype was recorded a few times. The chain has TRBV7-6 and TRBJ2-7, with 7 bases fitting TRBD1. Germline CDR1 and CDR2: SGHVS and FNYEAQ. This CDR3 has 15 residues. V lost 1 base, J lost 9 bases, and 12 bases stayed unmatched. CDR3 protein: CASSLGQGPSTRQYF. CDR3 sequence (DNA): TGTGCCAGCAGCTTAGGACAGGGTCCATCTACGAGGCAGTACTTC.

This clonotype turned up a few times. V and J are TRBV5-1 and TRBJ2-1; TRBD1 aligns across 7 bases. Germline V lookup: CDR1 SGHRS, CDR2 YFSETQ. The CDR3 loop spans 16 amino acids. V dropped 2 bases and J dropped 1; count of bases not matched to a gene: 6. CDR3 residues: CASSFTGQVSYNEQFF. The CDR3 coding sequence is TGCGCCAGCAGCTTTACCGGACAGGTATCCTACAATGAGCAGTTCTTC.

This clonotype was counted only a few times. V and J are TRBV20-1 and TRBJ1-5; maybe TRBD1 (5 bases). The CDR3 extends over 14 amino acids. Per the germline V gene, CDR1 is DFQATT and CDR2 is SNEGSKA (reference sequence). The V end was cut by 2 bases, the J end by 6 bases, with 14 bases between. CDR3 region: CSARLGGGSQPQHF. The CDR3 DNA sequence: TGCAGTGCTAGATTGGGGGGGGGGAGTCAGCCCCAGCATTTT.

The table lists this clonotype with many counts. The rearrangement joins TRBV7-3 to TRBJ2-1, with 8 bases matching TRBD2. CDR3 length: 15 amino acids. Germline V gene lookup returns CDR1 SGHTA and CDR2 FQGTGA. The V and J ends lost 5 bases and 3 bases, in that order; junction bases with no gene match: 6. In DNA, the CDR3 is TGTGCCAGCAGCCTAGGACTAGCCGACTACAATGAGCAGTTCTTC. Residues: CASSLGLADYNEQFF.

This clonotype was observed once. V usage is TRBV5-1 and J usage is TRBJ1-1; 8 positions agree with TRBD1. The CDR3 has 17 amino acids. J lost 0 bases, V lost 4 bases, and 11 bases had no gene match. The germline gives CDR1 SGHRS, CDR2 YFSETQ. CDR3 amino acids: CASSPPGTGDMNTEAFF. The CDR3 DNA reads TGCGCCAGCAGCCCCCCGGGGACAGGCGACATGAACACTGAAGCTTTCTTT.

This sequence joins TRBV14 and TRBJ1-2; D unclear. V dropped 0 bases and J dropped 1 base, with 6 bases sitting between them. This CDR3 is built from 14 residues. Germline V gene lookup returns CDR1 SGHDN and CDR2 FVKESK. CDR3 sequence: CASSQDQFNYGYTF. In DNA form, the CDR3 reads TGTGCCAGCAGCCAAGATCAGTTTAACTATGGCTACACCTTC.

The rearrangement joins TRBV27 to TRBJ2-7; 7 positions match TRBD1. The CDR3 has 14 amino acids. Germline V gene lookup returns CDR1 MNHEY and CDR2 SMNVEV (reference sequence). V shed 5 bases and J 3 bases; nucleotides not matched to a gene: 7. This CDR3 is CASSPWGQLYEQYF. The CDR3 region has the DNA TGTGCCAGCAGTCCGTGGGGACAGCTCTACGAGCAGTACTTC.

This chain connects TRBV4-2 to TRBJ2-5, with 12 bases identical to TRBD2. In germline, CDR1 is LGHNA, CDR2 YNFKEQ. After removal of 4 bases from V and 11 bases from J, the junction contained 11 bases not matched to a gene. This CDR3 is 15 amino acids long. The CDR3 here is CASSPGLAGYNEQYF. The CDR3 DNA follows: TGTGCCAGCAGCCCCGGACTAGCGGGATACAATGAGCAGTACTTC.

On this clonotype: A clone one base away is much larger, so this may be a read error. The CDR3 is CSTRSPLTGVGSGANVLTF. The CDR3 DNA is TGCAGTACTAGATCCCCTTTGACAGGGGTAGGCTCTGGGGCCAACGTCCTGACTTTC. The chain uses TRBV20-1 and TRBJ2-6, with 8 bases identical to TRBD1. In germline, CDR1 is DFQATT, CDR2 SNEGSKA (reference sequence). The CDR3 runs 19 residues.

This clonotype occurred once. One junction end does not reproduce the germline sequence, and a read error may be involved. The rearrangement links TRBV13 to TRBJ2-3, with TRBD1 identical over 7 bases. Germline CDR1 PRHDT, CDR2 FYEKMQ (reference sequence). The CDR3 consists of 13 residues. The CDR3 spells CARSFYRGDTQYF. In DNA form, the CDR3 reads TGTGCCCGCAGCTTTTACAGGGGAGATACGCAGTATTTT.

The chain combines TRBV5-1 with TRBJ2-2, with 9 nucleotides matching TRBD1. The germline V gene encodes CDR1 SGHRS and CDR2 YFSETQ. The V and J ends lost 4 bases and 1 base, in that order; junction bases with no gene match: 2. The CDR3 runs 15 residues. In DNA form, the CDR3 reads TGCGCCAGCAGCAAGGGACAGGGGAACACCGGGGAGCTGTTTTTT. Amino acids: CASSKGQGNTGELFF.

This chain links TRBV29-1 with TRBJ2-3; the match to TRBD2 covers 13 bases. The CDR3 spans 14 residues. Trimming removed 4 bases from V and 4 bases from J; junction bases left unmatched: 2. The germline V gene has CDR1 SQVTM and CDR2 ANQGSEA. The CDR3 bases are TGCAGCGTTGGGACTAGCGGGGGCCCAGATACGCAGTATTTT. This encodes CSVGTSGGPDTQYF.

This chain joins TRBV18 and TRBJ2-1, with 7 bases identical to TRBD1. Trimming at V came to 3 bases and at J to 0 bases, leaving 5 bases not matched to a gene. Germline CDR1 reads KGHSH; CDR2 reads LQKENI. The CDR3 extends over 16 amino acids. CDR3 sequence (DNA): TGTGCCAGCTCACCTTTACAGGGGAGCTCCTACAATGAGCAGTTCTTC. Its translation: CASSPLQGSSYNEQFF.

The rearrangement uses TRBV20-1 and TRBJ2-7; a possible D gene is TRBD2 (7 bases). This CDR3 spans 17 amino acids. The V end was cut by 3 bases, the J end by 0 bases, with 21 bases between. Germline V gives CDR1 DFQATT, CDR2 SNEGSKA (reference sequence). The CDR3 bases are TGCAGTGCTAGCCCCAGGCGGGGGCCCTCCAGCTCCTACGAGCAGTACTTC. Protein: CSASPRRGPSSSYEQYF.

This clonotype was picked up a small number of times. The junction does not match germline at one end; this may be a read error. J is TRBJ1-1 and V is TRBV18; D gene ambiguous. Germline V gene lookup returns CDR1 KGHSH and CDR2 LQKENI. The CDR3 runs to 12 residues. The CDR3 nucleotides read TGTGCCAGCTCACCAGCCCTCACTGGAGCTTTCTTT. Its translation: CASSPALTGAFF.